Listed here is a single TCR beta chain. The sample belongs to a study of CD8 T cells in ankylosing spondylitis. V was pared by 3 bases and J by 0 bases, with 10 bases between. From germline, CDR1 is SGHRS and CDR2 YFSETQ. The CDR3 contains 15 residues. TCRdb re-called the 5' RACE reads with MiXCR, one entry per CDR3 protein. The sample records 150,000 to 200,000 distinct CDR3 sequences, roughly 30% being singletons. This chain uses TRBV5-1 with TRBJ1-3; a weak D match, TRBD1 (5 bases). This sequence was found in a male donor with ankylosing spondylitis. The material sequenced was synovial fluid, either unsorted or a sorted T cell fraction (not recorded which). Here the CDR3 DNA reads TGCGCCAGCAGCTCGCAGGGCCTCTCTGGAAACACCATATATTTT. Protein: CASSSQGLSGNTIYF.